What follows describes a single T cell receptor (beta chain). The CDR3 extends over 15 amino acids. The germline CDR1 and CDR2 sequences are SGHTA and FQGNSA. Trimming left V 3 bases short and J 1 base short, with 12 bases between. This entry comes from a study of cytotoxic CD8 clonotypes in ibrutinib-treated CLL. The method was immunoSEQ multiplex PCR; TCRdb's version includes in-frame clones alone and lacks a portion of them. The sample has 130,000 to 150,000 clones; approximately 90% are singletons. The chain carries TRBV7-2 and TRBJ1-1, with D possibly matching TRBD1 (6 bases). The receptor comes from a human donor with chronic lymphocytic leukemia. The sequencing here drew on PBMCs, taken after 12 months of ibrutinib treatment. The CDR3 here is CASSFLGGGNTEAFF. The CDR3 bases are TGTGCCAGCAGCTTCCTCGGAGGGGGGAACACTGAAGCTTTCTTT.